Presented here are 27 T cell receptor beta chains from one specimen sequenced in a study of shared clonotypes between healthy human individuals. Libraries were prepared by immunoSEQ multiplex PCR; TCRdb keeps only in-frame clonotypes and omits some of them. Here the sample spans some 2 million clones, 95% being singletons. The sample taken for sequencing was naive CD4+ T cells sorted from blood. Subset given: CD45RA+ positively selected. All receptors come from a young man in good health.

This chain uses TRBV4-1 with TRBJ1-2, with a weak D call TRBD1 (5 bases). V was pared by 0 bases and J by 2 bases, with 13 bases between. Looked up from germline, CDR1 is MGHRA and CDR2 is YSYEKL. The CDR3 consists of 16 residues. The CDR3 reads CASSQEGQGLNYGYTF. The CDR3 nucleotides read TGCGCCAGCAGCCAAGAAGGCCAGGGATTGAACTATGGCTACACCTTC.

As for this clone: Compared with germline, one end of the junction differs, possibly owing to a read error. The chain combines TRBV5-1 with TRBJ1-6; D gene uncertain. The CDR3 runs to 14 residues. Germline V gene sequence: CDR1 SGHRS, CDR2 YFSETQ. DNA of the CDR3: TGCGCCAGCAGCTTGTGGGAGGATAAATCACCCCTCCACTTT. Amino acids: CASSLWEDKSPLHF.

The V and J genes are TRBV7-6 and TRBJ2-7, with D hard to call. Per the germline V gene, CDR1 is SGHVS and CDR2 is FNYEAQ. V dropped 5 bases and J dropped 2 bases, with 10 bases sitting between them. CDR3 size: 13 residues. The CDR3 bases are TGTGCCAGCAGCCGATCCTCAGCCTACGAGCAGTACTTC. It is translated as CASSRSSAYEQYF.

The CDR3 loop reads CASSEAAVQPQHF. The CDR3 bases are TGTGCCAGCAGTGAAGCAGCGGTCCAGCCCCAGCATTTT. This chain connects TRBV6-1 to TRBJ1-5; D not resolved. Per the germline V gene, CDR1 is MNHNS and CDR2 is SASEGT. The V end lost 0 bases, the J end lost 7 bases, and 7 bases lay between the germline ends. The CDR3 covers 13 residues.

In nucleotides, the CDR3 is TGTGCCAGCACTTTGGGGAAAGGTGCCTATGGCTACACCTTC. Protein sequence: CASTLGKGAYGYTF. The V and J genes are TRBV6-1 and TRBJ1-2; no firm D call. Trimming pared 7 bases from V and 4 bases from J, leaving 16 bases between. CDR3 length: 14 residues. The V gene's germline CDR1 is MNHNS and CDR2 SASEGT.

This clone was recorded once. The chain couples TRBV28 to TRBJ2-7; tentatively, D is TRBD1 or TRBD2 (5 bases each). This CDR3 comprises 13 residues. V gave up 6 bases and J gave up 3 bases, with 12 bases separating them. Germline CDR1 is MDHEN and CDR2 is SYDVKM. The CDR3 bases are TGTGCCAGCAGCTGGGACGGCGACTACGAGCAGTACTTC. This codes for CASSWDGDYEQYF. Full variable domain (rest looked up from reference TRBV28 and TRBJ2-7): DVKVTQSSRYLVKRTGEKVFLECVQDMDHENMFWYRQDPGLGLRLIYFSYDVKMKEKGDIPEGYSVSREKKERFSLILESASTNQTSMYLCASSWDGDYEQYFGPGTRLTVT.

This rearrangement joins TRBV7-3 to TRBJ2-7; 10 positions agree with TRBD1. V gave up 6 bases and J gave up 6 bases; unmatched junction bases: 5. Per germline, CDR1 SGHTA and CDR2 FQGTGA. This CDR3 comprises 13 residues. DNA of the CDR3: TGTGCCAGCAGTGCCCGGACAGGGGGCGAGCAGTACTTC. Translation: CASSARTGGEQYF.

The rearrangement joins TRBV29-1 to TRBJ1-4; maybe TRBD1 (6 bases). Germline loops: CDR1 SQVTM, CDR2 ANQGSEA. The length of the CDR3 is 13 residues. The V and J ends lost 3 bases and 7 bases respectively, with 12 bases between them. The CDR3 nucleotides are TGCAGCGTTGAGCGGGGGCCTGGTGAAAAACTGTTTTTT. Translated: CSVERGPGEKLFF. The variable domain in full, with the rest retrieved from reference TRBV29-1 and TRBJ1-4, is SAVISQKPSRDICQRGTSLTIQCQVDSQVTMMFWYRQQPGQSLTLIATANQGSEATYESGFVIDKFPISRPNLTFSTLTVSNMSPEDSSIYLCSVERGPGEKLFFGSGTQLSVL.

The chain uses TRBV6-5 and TRBJ1-1, with D possibly TRBD1 on 6 matching bases. V was trimmed by 10 bases and J by 2 bases, leaving 14 bases between them. The germline gives CDR1 MNHEY, CDR2 SVGAGI. There are 13 residues in the CDR3. CDR3 DNA sequence: TGTGCCACCTGGGAGGGGGGAAACACTGAAGCTTTCTTT. It encodes CATWEGGNTEAFF.

The chain joins TRBV4-1 to TRBJ2-2, with TRBD2 identical over 11 bases. CDR1 is MGHRA and CDR2 is YSYEKL in the germline V gene. The V gene end was trimmed by 1 base and the J gene end by 7 bases; junction bases not matched to a gene: 14. The CDR3 extends over 19 amino acids. The CDR3 DNA reads as TGCGCCAGCAGCCAAGGGGCTAGCGGGAGGACCCACGAGATCGGGGAGCTGTTTTTT. Translated: CASSQGASGRTHEIGELFF.

This clone occurred once. V gene TRBV7-2 combines with J gene TRBJ2-5, with 8 bases aligning to TRBD1. This CDR3 contains 14 residues. Germline CDR1 SGHTA, CDR2 FQGNSA. Losses at the gene ends were 5 bases for V and 4 bases for J; bases not matched to a gene: 6. In DNA form, the CDR3 reads TGTGCCAGCAGCCGACAAACAGGGGGAGAGACCCAGTACTTC. Translation gives CASSRQTGGETQYF.

V usage is TRBV30 and J usage is TRBJ1-5; 8 nucleotides line up with TRBD1. The CDR3 length is 14 residues. Looked up from germline, CDR1 is GTSNPN and CDR2 is SVGIG (reference sequence). The V gene end was trimmed by 5 bases and the J gene end by 7 bases; junction bases not matched to a gene: 10. The CDR3 sequence is CAWAGGHGAQPQHF. In nucleotides, the CDR3 is TGTGCCTGGGCAGGGGGCCATGGCGCGCAGCCCCAGCATTTT. Together with reference TRBV30 and TRBJ1-5, the CDR3 gives the full variable domain: SQTIHQWPATLVQPVGSPLSLECTVEGTSNPNLYWYRQAAGRGLQLLFYSVGIGQISSEVPQNLSASRPQDRQFILSSKKLLLSDSGFYLCAWAGGHGAQPQHFGDGTRLSIL.

V and J are TRBV28 and TRBJ2-4, with TRBD2 matching over 15 bases. Trimming cost V 8 bases and J 0 bases; bases outside gene matches: 11. CDR1 and CDR2 from the germline V gene are MDHEN and SYDVKM. The CDR3 runs to 19 residues. The CDR3 here is CASFPPGLAGGLAKNIQYF. The CDR3 region has the DNA TGTGCCAGCTTCCCACCTGGACTAGCGGGGGGGCTAGCCAAAAACATTCAGTACTTC.

The genes are TRBV5-1 and TRBJ2-1, with D possibly being TRBD2 (5 bases). CDR3 size: 13 residues. The V gene's germline CDR1 is SGHRS and CDR2 YFSETQ. V lost 3 bases and J lost 5, with 9 bases in between. The CDR3 DNA follows: TGCGCCAGCAGCTCCGGGATTAACAATGAGCAGTTCTTC. This encodes CASSSGINNEQFF.

The chain joins TRBV5-1 to TRBJ2-2; 10 bases line up with TRBD1. V shed 4 bases, J shed 2 bases, and the junction held 5 bases outside the gene matches. This CDR3 comprises 16 residues. Per the germline V gene, CDR1 is SGHRS and CDR2 is YFSETQ. The CDR3 reads CASSIGTGDNTGELFF. The CDR3 DNA is TGCGCCAGCAGCATCGGGACAGGGGATAACACCGGGGAGCTGTTTTTT.

Of note for this clone: Other DNA sequences in this specimen translate into the identical CDR3. V usage is TRBV11-3 and J usage is TRBJ2-2; D gene unclear. This CDR3 comprises 14 residues. Germline CDR1 is SGHNT and CDR2 is YENEEA. Trimming left V 1 base short and J 1 base short, with 4 bases between. The DNA for the CDR3 is TGTGCCAGCAGCTTAGGACAGAACACCGGGGAGCTGTTTTTT. It encodes CASSLGQNTGELFF.

The J gene is TRBJ2-3, the V gene TRBV5-1; D may be TRBD1 (6 bases). This CDR3 spans 14 amino acids. Trimming removed 5 bases from V and 13 bases from J, with 23 bases in between. The germline CDR1 and CDR2 sequences are SGHRS and YFSETQ. DNA of the CDR3: TGCGCCAGCAGTTTCCCAAGGGACCCCAGACAGGAGTATTTT. The encoded protein is CASSFPRDPRQEYF.

The chain uses TRBV6-1 and TRBJ1-4; TRBD1 aligns across 7 bases. The CDR3 is 14 amino acids. With 6 bases clipped from V and 4 bases from J, the junction kept 5 bases outside the gene matches. Germline CDR1 is MNHNS and CDR2 is SASEGT. The CDR3 sequence: CASRRTGGNEKLFF. CDR3 nucleotides: TGTGCCAGCAGGAGGACAGGAGGTAATGAAAAACTGTTTTTT.

The V and J genes are TRBV5-4 and TRBJ1-3, with no clear D. CDR3 size: 17 residues. Germline CDR1 and CDR2: SGHNT and YYREEE (reference sequence). The V end was cut by 0 bases, the J end by 0 bases, with 13 bases between. The CDR3 bases are TGTGCCAGCAGCTTGGGCGGGGTCTCACACTCTGGAAACACCATATATTTT. Protein sequence: CASSLGGVSHSGNTIYF.

J is TRBJ2-5 and V is TRBV7-2; D possibly matches TRBD1 or TRBD2 (5 bases each). Trimming shortened V by 8 bases and J by 0 bases, and 16 bases separated the two germline ends. The CDR3 runs 15 residues. Germline assignment: CDR1 SGHTA and CDR2 FQGNSA. In DNA, the CDR3 is TGTGCCAGCTCAGGGACCGTCGCCTACCAAGAGACCCAGTACTTC. Translated: CASSGTVAYQETQYF.

This sequence joins TRBV2 and TRBJ1-2; D is undetermined. Per the germline V gene, CDR1 is SNHLY and CDR2 is FYNNEI. V was cut by 8 bases and J by 7 bases, with 17 bases left in between. The CDR3 totals 13 residues. The CDR3 DNA follows: TGTGCCAGCGAAGAACGAAGGGCTGGTGGCTACACCTTC. It encodes CASEERRAGGYTF.

The rearrangement links TRBV30 to TRBJ1-2; the D gene is possibly TRBD1 (6 bases). The CDR3 extends over 12 amino acids. CDR1 is GTSNPN, CDR2 SVGIG, per germline (reference sequence). V was shortened by 5 bases and J by 2 bases, with 9 bases between the two germline ends. The CDR3 DNA reads as TGTGCCTGGGTTGACAGGAACTATGGCTACACCTTC. This codes for CAWVDRNYGYTF.

The gene calls are TRBV10-3 and TRBJ1-3; D may be TRBD1 (6 bases). The CDR3 extends over 14 amino acids. Trimming cost V 6 bases and J 2 bases, with 11 bases left between them. The germline gives CDR1 ENHRY, CDR2 SYGVKD. The CDR3 DNA sequence: TGTGCCATCAGCACAGGGTCTCCTGGAAACACCATATATTTT. It translates to CAISTGSPGNTIYF.

The gene calls are TRBV27 and TRBJ1-2; D gene ambiguous. Germline V lookup: CDR1 MNHEY, CDR2 SMNVEV (reference sequence). The germline V and J ends were trimmed by 7 bases and 7 bases, with 10 bases remaining between them. CDR3 size: 11 residues. The CDR3 bases are TGTGCCAGCACCCCTCCGGGTGGCTACACCTTC. Translation gives CASTPPGGYTF.

This chain joins TRBV5-4 and TRBJ2-5; D may be TRBD2 (5 bases). The DNA matches TRBJ2-7 better at its end, which makes the J call doubtful. This CDR3 has 14 residues. CDR1 is SGHNT, CDR2 YYREEE, per germline (reference sequence). As DNA, the CDR3 is TGTGCCAGCAGCTTGCGGGGAGACTCCTACGAGCAGTACTTC. Translated, it gives CASSLRGDSYEQYF.

The gene calls are TRBV27 and TRBJ1-2; 9 positions match TRBD1. This CDR3 has 13 amino acids. Germline V gene data show CDR1 as MNHEY and CDR2 as SMNVEV (reference sequence). V was pared by 6 bases and J by 7 bases, with 6 bases of the junction left unmatched. The CDR3 bases are TGTGCCAGCAGCCCCGGGACAGGGTTTGGCTACACCTTC. As protein: CASSPGTGFGYTF.

V usage is TRBV18 and J usage is TRBJ1-5; tentatively, D is TRBD1 (6 bases). Germline V gives CDR1 KGHSH, CDR2 LQKENI. Trimming pared 6 bases from V and 1 base from J, leaving 13 bases between. The CDR3 runs 15 residues. The CDR3 DNA follows: TGTGCCAGCTCTCAAAAGGGGGGAAGCAATCAGCCCCAGCATTTT. Protein product: CASSQKGGSNQPQHF.